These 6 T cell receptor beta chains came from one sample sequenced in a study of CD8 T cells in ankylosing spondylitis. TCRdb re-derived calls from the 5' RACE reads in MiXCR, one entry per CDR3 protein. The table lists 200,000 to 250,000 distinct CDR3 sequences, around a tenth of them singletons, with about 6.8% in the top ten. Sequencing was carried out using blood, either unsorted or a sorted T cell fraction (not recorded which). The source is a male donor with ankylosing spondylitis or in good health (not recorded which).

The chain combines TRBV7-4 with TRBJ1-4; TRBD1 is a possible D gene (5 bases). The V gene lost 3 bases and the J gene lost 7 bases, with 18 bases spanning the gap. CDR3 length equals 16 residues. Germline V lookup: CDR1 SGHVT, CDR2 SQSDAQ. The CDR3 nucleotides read TGTGCCAGCAGCTTTGGAGGGACTCACGCACGTGAAAAACTGTTTTTT. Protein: CASSFGGTHAREKLFF. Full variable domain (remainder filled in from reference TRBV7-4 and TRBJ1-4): GAGVSQSPRYKVAKRGRDVALRCDSISGHVTLYWYRQTLGQGSEVLTYSQSDAQRDKSGRPSGRFSAERPERSVSTLKIQRTEQGDSAVYLCASSFGGTHAREKLFFGSGTQLSVL.

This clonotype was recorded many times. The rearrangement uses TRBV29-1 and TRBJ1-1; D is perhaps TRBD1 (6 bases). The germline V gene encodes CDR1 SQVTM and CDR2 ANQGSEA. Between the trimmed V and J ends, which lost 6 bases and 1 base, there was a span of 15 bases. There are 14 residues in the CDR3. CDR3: CSVAPGHRNTEAFF. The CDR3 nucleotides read TGCAGCGTGGCCCCGGGACACCGGAACACTGAAGCTTTCTTT.

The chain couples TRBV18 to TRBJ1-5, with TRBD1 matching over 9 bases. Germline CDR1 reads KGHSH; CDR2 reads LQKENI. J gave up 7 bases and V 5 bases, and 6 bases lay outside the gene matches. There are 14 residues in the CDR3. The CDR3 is CASSVQGARQPQHF. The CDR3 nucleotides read TGTGCCAGCTCAGTACAGGGGGCGCGGCAGCCCCAGCATTTT.

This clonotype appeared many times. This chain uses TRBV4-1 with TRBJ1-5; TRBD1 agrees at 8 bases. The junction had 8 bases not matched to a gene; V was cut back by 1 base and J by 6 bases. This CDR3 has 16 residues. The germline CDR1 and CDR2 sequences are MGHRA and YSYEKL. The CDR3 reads CASSQAGQGSGQPQHF. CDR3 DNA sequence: TGCGCCAGCAGCCAAGCCGGACAGGGAAGTGGTCAGCCCCAGCATTTT.

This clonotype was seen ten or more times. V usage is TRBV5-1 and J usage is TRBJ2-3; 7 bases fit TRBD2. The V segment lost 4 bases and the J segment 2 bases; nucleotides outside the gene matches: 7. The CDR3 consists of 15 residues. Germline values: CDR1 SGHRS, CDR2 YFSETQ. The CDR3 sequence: CASSTTGGYTDTQYF. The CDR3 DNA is TGCGCCAGCAGCACCACCGGGGGGTACACAGATACGCAGTATTTT.

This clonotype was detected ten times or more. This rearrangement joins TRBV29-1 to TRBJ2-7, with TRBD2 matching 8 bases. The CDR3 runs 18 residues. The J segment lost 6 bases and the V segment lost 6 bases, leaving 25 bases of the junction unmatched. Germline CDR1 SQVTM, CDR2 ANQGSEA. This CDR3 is CSVRPGSGVGWLSGEQYF. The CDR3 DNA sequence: TGCAGCGTCCGTCCCGGTAGCGGGGTCGGCTGGCTCTCGGGCGAGCAGTACTTC.